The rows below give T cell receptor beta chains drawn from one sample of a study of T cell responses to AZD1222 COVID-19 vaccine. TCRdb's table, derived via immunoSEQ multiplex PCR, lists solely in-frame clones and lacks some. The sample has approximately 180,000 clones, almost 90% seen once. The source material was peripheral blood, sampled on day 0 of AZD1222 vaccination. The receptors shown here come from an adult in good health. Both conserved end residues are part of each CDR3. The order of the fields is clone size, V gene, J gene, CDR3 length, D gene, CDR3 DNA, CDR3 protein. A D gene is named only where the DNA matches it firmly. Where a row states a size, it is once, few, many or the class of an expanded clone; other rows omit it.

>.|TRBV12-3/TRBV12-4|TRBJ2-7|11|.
TGTGCCAGCAGTTTCGGCTACGAGCAGTACTTC
CASSFGYEQYF
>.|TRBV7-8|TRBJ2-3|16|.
TGTGCCAGCAGCGACCCGGGGGCACCTCCCACAGATACGCAGTATTTT
CASSDPGAPPTDTQYF
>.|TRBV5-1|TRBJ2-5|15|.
TGCGCCAGCAGCTTGACAGGGTCGTACCAAGAGACCCAGTACTTC
CASSLTGSYQETQYF
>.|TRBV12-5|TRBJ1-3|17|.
TGTGCTAGTGGGTCCTCTCGGGACAAAATCTCTGGAAACACCATATATTTT
CASGSSRDKISGNTIYF
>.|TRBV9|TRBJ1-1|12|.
TGTGCCAGCGGGGGGCTGGCGACTGAAGCTTTCTTT
CASGGLATEAFF
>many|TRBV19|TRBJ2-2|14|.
TGTGCCAGTAGCAGGACCCTGAACACCGGGGAGCTGTTTTTT
CASSRTLNTGELFF
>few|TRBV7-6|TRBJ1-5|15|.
TGTGCCACCTCGAGGGGGGTAGGCGATGCCCAGCCCCAGCATTTT
CATSRGVGDAQPQHF
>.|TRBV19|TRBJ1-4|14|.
TGTGCCAGTAGTCCGAGTGCAACTAATGAAAAACTGTTTTTT
CASSPSATNEKLFF
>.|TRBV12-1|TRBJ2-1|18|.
TGTGCCAGTCCACGTCCGGACTGCTTGGTGAGCTCCTACAATGAGCAGTTCTTC
CASPRPDCLVSSYNEQFF
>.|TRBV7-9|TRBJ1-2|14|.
TGTGCCAGCAGCCCCCGACAGAGTTTCTATGGCTACACCTTC
CASSPRQSFYGYTF
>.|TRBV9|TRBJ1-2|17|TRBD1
TGTGCCAGCAGCGGCGGTAGGGACAGGGCCCAGGACTATGGCTACACCTTC
CASSGGRDRAQDYGYTF
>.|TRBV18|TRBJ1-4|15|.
TGTGCCAGCTCACCATTACTTCGCGAGAGTGAAAAACTGTTTTTT
CASSPLLRESEKLFF
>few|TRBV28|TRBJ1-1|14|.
TGTGCCAGCAGCCCAACGCGGGAAAGTCCTGAAGCTTTCTTT
CASSPTRESPEAFF
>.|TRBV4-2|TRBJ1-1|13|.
TGTGCCAGCAGTTTAACACCCAACACTGAAGCTTTCTTT
CASSLTPNTEAFF
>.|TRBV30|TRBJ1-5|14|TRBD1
TGTGCCTGGACCAGGACAGGGGGAGGCCAGCCCCAGCATTTT
CAWTRTGGGQPQHF
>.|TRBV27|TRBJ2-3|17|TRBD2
TGTGCCAGCAGACAAACCGGGACTAGTGGGGGGCCAGATACGCAGTATTTT
CASRQTGTSGGPDTQYF
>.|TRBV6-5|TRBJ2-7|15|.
TGTGCCAGCAGTTACCTCGGGACGGGAGCCTACGAGCAGTACTTC
CASSYLGTGAYEQYF
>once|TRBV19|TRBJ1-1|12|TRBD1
TGTGCCAGTAGTGTACTACAGGGGGCCGAGGCCTTT
CASSVLQGAEAF
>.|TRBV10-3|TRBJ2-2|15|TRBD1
TGTGCCATCAGTCTACAAGCAACAGGGGCCGGGGAGCTGTTTTTT
CAISLQATGAGELFF
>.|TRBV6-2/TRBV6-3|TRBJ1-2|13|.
TGTGCCAGCAGTTTGACAGCTGGCTATGGCTACACCTTC
CASSLTAGYGYTF
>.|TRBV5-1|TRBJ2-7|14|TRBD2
TGCGCCAGCTCCCTGTCGGGGGGTACCTACGAGCAGTACTTC
CASSLSGGTYEQYF
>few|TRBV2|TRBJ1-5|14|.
TGTGCCAGCAGTGAAGCGTCAGGGTATCAGCCCCAGCATTTT
CASSEASGYQPQHF
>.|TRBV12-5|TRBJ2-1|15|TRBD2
TGTGCTAGTGCTCCCCTAGCGGGGGGGCTCAATGAGCAGTTCTTC
CASAPLAGGLNEQFF
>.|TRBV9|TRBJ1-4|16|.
TGTGCCAGCAGCGTAGATCGGTCAGCAACTAATGAAAAACTGTTTTTT
CASSVDRSATNEKLFF
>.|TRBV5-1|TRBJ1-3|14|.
TGCGCCAGCAGCTTAACAGCGGCCGGGAGCACCATATATTTT
CASSLTAAGSTIYF
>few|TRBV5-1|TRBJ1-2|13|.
TGCGCCAGCAGCTTGGCGGACGGTTATGGCTACACCTTC
CASSLADGYGYTF
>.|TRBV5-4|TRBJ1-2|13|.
TGTGCCAGCAGCGCTCGAGCTAACTATGGCTACACCTTC
CASSARANYGYTF
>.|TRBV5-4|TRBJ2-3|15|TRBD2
TGTGCCAGCAGCCCAGAGACTAGCCGAACAGATACGCAGTATTTT
CASSPETSRTDTQYF
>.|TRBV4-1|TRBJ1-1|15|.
TGCGCCAGCAGCCAAGAGATGGGAAGGCACACTGAAGCTTTCTTT
CASSQEMGRHTEAFF
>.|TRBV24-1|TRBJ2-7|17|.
TGTGCCACCAGTGATTCTCGGTGGCTTGTTTGTTCGTGGTTACGGGACTTC
CATSDSRWLVCSWLRDF
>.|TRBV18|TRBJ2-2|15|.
TGTGCCAGCTCAGACCGGCCGGGGAGCACCGGGGAGCTGTTTTTT
CASSDRPGSTGELFF
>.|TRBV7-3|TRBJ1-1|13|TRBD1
TGTGCCAGCAGCCGTGGGACAGCTCAAGAAGCTTTCTTT
CASSRGTAQEAFF
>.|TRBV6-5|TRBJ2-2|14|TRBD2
TGTGCCAGCAATCTGGGCGGGGGTACCGGGGAGCTGTTTTTT
CASNLGGGTGELFF
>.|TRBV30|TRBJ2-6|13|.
TGTGCTCTAGGTGTCGCTGGGGCCAACGTCCTGACTTTC
CALGVAGANVLTF
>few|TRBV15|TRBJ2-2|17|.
TGTGCCACCAGCAGAGAGAGGGGGGTTTCGGGTACCGGGGAGCTGTTTTTT
CATSRERGVSGTGELFF
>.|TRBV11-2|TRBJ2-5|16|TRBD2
TGTGCCAGCAGCCTCGGGGGGGCGGGGGTCCAAGAGACCCAGTACTTC
CASSLGGAGVQETQYF
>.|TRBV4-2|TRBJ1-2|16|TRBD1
TGTGCCAGCAGCCAGGACCAAAGTCAGGGGGCCTATGGCTACACCTTC
CASSQDQSQGAYGYTF
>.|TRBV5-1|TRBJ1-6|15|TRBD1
TGCGCCAGCAGCTTGGTTCAGGGGGCTGGGTCACCCCTCCACTTT
CASSLVQGAGSPLHF
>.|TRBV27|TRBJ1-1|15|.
TGTGCCAGCAGTTTAAGAAGAACAGCCAACACTGAAGCTTTCTTT
CASSLRRTANTEAFF
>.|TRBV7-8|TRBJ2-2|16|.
TGTGCCAGCAGCTTAAGGGGCCACTGGAACACCGGGGAGCTGTTTTTT
CASSLRGHWNTGELFF
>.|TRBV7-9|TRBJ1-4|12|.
TGTGCCAGCAGGGGTGCGAAGCCCCGTCTGTTTTTT
CASRGAKPRLFF
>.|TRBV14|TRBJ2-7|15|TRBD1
TGTGCCAGCAGCCAAGAGGGGACAGCGATTTACGAGCAGTACTTC
CASSQEGTAIYEQYF
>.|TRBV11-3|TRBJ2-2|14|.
TGTGCCAGCAGCTTAACCATTGCAGCCGGGGAGCTGTTTTTT
CASSLTIAAGELFF
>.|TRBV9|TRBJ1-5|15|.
TGTGCCAGCTACGGGAAGGATACCCACAATCAGCCCCAGCATTTT
CASYGKDTHNQPQHF
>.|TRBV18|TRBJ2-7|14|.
TGTGCCAGCTCACCAAGTGGAAGATCCTACGAGCAGTACTTC
CASSPSGRSYEQYF
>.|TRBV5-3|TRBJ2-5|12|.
TGTGCCAGAAGCTTCCCCCCCAGGGCCCAGTACTTC
CARSFPPRAQYF
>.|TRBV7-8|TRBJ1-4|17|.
TGTGCCAGCAGCTTAGCGAGCACAGGGAGAACAAGTGAAAAACTGTTTTTT
CASSLASTGRTSEKLFF
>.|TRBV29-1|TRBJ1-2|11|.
TGCAGCGCTGGTATATTCGGTGGCTACACCTTC
CSAGIFGGYTF
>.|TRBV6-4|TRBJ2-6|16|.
TGTGCCAGCAGTGACTACCGGGCTCTGGGGGCCAACGTCCTGACTTTC
CASSDYRALGANVLTF
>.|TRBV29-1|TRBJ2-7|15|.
TGCAGCGTTGCGTTACCCTTGGGACGGTCCTACGAGCAGTACTTC
CSVALPLGRSYEQYF